The 25 T cell receptor beta chains presented below share a single source sample, sequenced in a study of identical twins. TCRdb redid the calling of the 5' RACE reads with MiXCR, one entry per CDR3 protein. In the table there are hundreds of thousands of distinct CDR3 sequences, over 20% of which are singletons. The sample also formed part of further work on T cells expressing NK-cell markers.

Input material: PBMCs. The receptors derive from a woman aged 18-30 years in good health.

In this sample, this clonotype turned up a few times. V gene TRBV7-9 combines with J gene TRBJ2-1, with 10 positions matching TRBD2. From germline, CDR1 is SEHNR and CDR2 FQNEAQ (reference sequence). Trimming removed 1 base from V and 7 bases from J; junction bases left unmatched: 10. The CDR3 totals 17 residues. CDR3 sequence: CASSLVAGTSVPNEQFF. The CDR3 region has the DNA TGTGCCAGCAGCTTAGTGGCCGGGACTAGCGTCCCAAATGAGCAGTTCTTC. Based on the CDR3 plus reference TRBV7-9 and TRBJ2-1, the full variable domain is DTGVSQNPRHKITKRGQNVTFRCDPISEHNRLYWYRQTLGQGPEFLTYFQNEAQLEKSRLLSDRFSAERPKGSFSTLEIQRTEQGDSAMYLCASSLVAGTSVPNEQFFGPGTRLTVL.

This clonotype turned up a few times. The genes are TRBV27 and TRBJ2-3; no definite D call. This CDR3 has 14 residues. In germline, CDR1 is MNHEY, CDR2 SMNVEV (reference sequence). Deletions cut 4 bases from V and 2 bases from J, with 10 bases between. DNA of the CDR3: TGTGCCAGCAGTTCCCTGGACGTCACAGATACGCAGTATTTT. This encodes CASSSLDVTDTQYF.

V gene TRBV5-1 combines with J gene TRBJ2-4; no clear D gene. The CDR3 runs 14 residues. Trimming stripped 2 bases from V and 8 bases from J, with 14 bases between. Germline V gives CDR1 SGHRS, CDR2 YFSETQ. The CDR3 DNA reads TGCGCCAGCAGCTTCCGACGGTTTGGTGACATTCAGTACTTC. Translated, it gives CASSFRRFGDIQYF.

This rearrangement joins TRBV5-1 to TRBJ2-2, with D possibly matching TRBD1 (6 bases). Germline lookup yields CDR1 SGHRS and CDR2 YFSETQ. CDR3 length equals 14 residues. The ends were cut back, 5 bases at V and 4 bases at J, with 12 bases in the middle. The chain's CDR3 is CASRLTGPTGELFF. CDR3 coding DNA: TGCGCCAGCAGATTAACAGGGCCCACCGGGGAGCTGTTTTTT.

The rearrangement uses TRBV4-3 and TRBJ2-1, with D perhaps TRBD1 (6 bases). The CDR3 extends over 16 amino acids. Germline CDR1 is LGHNA and CDR2 is YSLEER. The V end was cut by 0 bases, the J end by 7 bases, with 16 bases between. CDR3 DNA sequence: TGCGCCAGCAGCCAAGAGGGACACCGCCGGGGTAATGAGCAGTTCTTC. Translated, it gives CASSQEGHRRGNEQFF.

This clonotype was counted many times. The genes are TRBV29-1 and TRBJ2-5; possibly TRBD2 for D (5 bases). CDR1 and CDR2 from the germline V gene are SQVTM and ANQGSEA. Between the trimmed V and J ends, which lost 4 bases and 5 bases, there was a span of 14 bases. This CDR3 has 13 residues. CDR3 nucleotides: TGCAGCGTTGCGGAGACTACGCGTGAGACCCAGTACTTC. It yields the protein CSVAETTRETQYF.

J is TRBJ1-1 and V is TRBV20-1, with 7 bases aligning to TRBD1. V lost 3 bases and J lost 4; bases outside the gene matches: 5. The CDR3 is 13 amino acids. In germline, CDR1 is DFQATT, CDR2 SNEGSKA (reference sequence). CDR3 coding DNA: TGCAGTGCTAGCAAGGGGGCGAGCACTGAAGCTTTCTTT. Translated, it gives CSASKGASTEAFF.

This clonotype was recorded at least ten times. The chain recombines TRBV20-1 with TRBJ2-5, with D uncertain. Germline CDR1 DFQATT, CDR2 SNEGSKA (reference sequence). The CDR3 totals 12 residues. Trimming cost V 1 base and J 2 bases, with 5 bases left between them. The CDR3 sequence is CSARAGQETQYF. The CDR3, as DNA: TGCAGTGCTAGAGCCGGTCAAGAGACCCAGTACTTC.

At least ten counts were recorded for this clonotype. V and J are TRBV29-1 and TRBJ2-7; D uncertain. V dropped 4 bases and J dropped 3 bases, with 10 bases sitting between them. CDR1 is SQVTM and CDR2 is ANQGSEA in the germline V gene. The CDR3 is 12 amino acids. CDR3 sequence: CSVGHHGYEQYF. The CDR3 region has the DNA TGCAGCGTTGGGCACCATGGCTACGAGCAGTACTTC.

The rearrangement links TRBV5-6 to TRBJ1-1; D ambiguous. Germline loops: CDR1 SGHDT, CDR2 YYEEEE. The CDR3 sequence is 12 residues long. V was clipped by 2 bases and J by 6 bases, with 8 bases between them. This CDR3 reads CASSFRLAEAFF. For the CDR3, the DNA is TGTGCCAGCAGCTTTAGGCTGGCTGAAGCTTTCTTT.

This clonotype appeared a few times. J is TRBJ2-1 and V is TRBV12-3 or TRBV12-4, with 9 bases matching TRBD2. J gave up 9 bases and V 6 bases, and 15 bases lay outside the gene matches. The CDR3 has 16 residues. In nucleotides, the CDR3 is TGTGCCAGCAGCCCTCGGGTAGCGGGGGTCTCATCTGAGCAGTTCTTC. As protein: CASSPRVAGVSSEQFF.

This chain uses TRBV6-5 with TRBJ2-1; TRBD1 matches at 7 bases. Germline CDR1 reads MNHEY; CDR2 reads SVGAGI. The CDR3 is 14 amino acids. Losses at the gene ends were 4 bases for V and 4 bases for J; bases not matched to a gene: 4. The DNA for the CDR3 is TGTGCCAGCAGTTGGGACAGAGATTACAATGAGCAGTTCTTC. As protein: CASSWDRDYNEQFF.

This chain links TRBV12-5 with TRBJ2-3, with 8 bases lining up with TRBD2. Trimming removed 3 bases from V and 2 bases from J; junction bases left unmatched: 4. Germline V gene sequence: CDR1 LGHNT, CDR2 FRNRAP. This CDR3 has 15 amino acids. The CDR3 coding sequence is TGTGCTAGTGGTTTTGTCGGGGGGGCCACAGATACGCAGTATTTT. It translates to CASGFVGGATDTQYF.

J is TRBJ2-3 and V is TRBV12-3 or TRBV12-4, with TRBD1 as a possible D gene (6 bases). The V end was cut by 7 bases, the J end by 1 base, with 6 bases between. This CDR3 has 12 amino acids. The CDR3 protein is CASKGGTDTQYF. The CDR3 DNA follows: TGTGCCAGCAAGGGGGGCACAGATACGCAGTATTTT.

The chain employs TRBV5-4 and TRBJ2-2, with 11 bases that match TRBD2. The CDR3 has 16 amino acids. Trimming took 4 bases from V and 1 from J; bases not matched to a gene: 3. CDR1 is SGHNT, CDR2 YYREEE, per germline (reference sequence). The CDR3 DNA is TGTGCCAGCAGCCGAACTAGCGGGAGGAACACCGGGGAGCTGTTTTTT. This sequence encodes CASSRTSGRNTGELFF.

This clonotype was counted between two and nine times. The chain is built from TRBV4-2 and TRBJ2-3; D is undetermined. Per the germline V gene, CDR1 is LGHNA and CDR2 is YNFKEQ. The CDR3 contains 17 residues. Trimming removed 0 bases at V and 0 bases at J, with 13 bases between. The CDR3 coding sequence is TGTGCCAGCAGCCAAGATGGTTTTCTAGGGAGCACAGATACGCAGTATTTT. Its protein product is CASSQDGFLGSTDTQYF.

The chain couples TRBV3-1 to TRBJ2-7; possibly TRBD1 for D (6 bases). The V end lost 11 bases, the J end lost 3 bases, and 35 bases lay between the germline ends. This CDR3 region has 19 residues. Germline V gives CDR1 LGHDT, CDR2 YNNKEL (reference sequence). CDR3 nucleotides: TGTGCCTGCACCCCGCTGCCGAATTACATAGACAGGAGCGGCTACGAGCAGTACTTC. Its protein product is CACTPLPNYIDRSGYEQYF.

The V and J genes are TRBV6-2 or TRBV6-3 and TRBJ2-1, with D tentatively TRBD2 (5 bases). The CDR3 has 17 amino acids. Per germline, CDR1 MNHEY and CDR2 SVGEGT. V was shortened by 6 bases and J by 5 bases, with 23 bases between the two germline ends. CDR3 protein: CASSPIGLARFHNEQFF. The CDR3 DNA is TGTGCCAGCAGCCCAATAGGGCTAGCTCGGTTCCACAATGAGCAGTTCTTC.

The J gene is TRBJ2-1, the V gene TRBV18; possibly TRBD1 or TRBD2 for D (6 bases each). CDR3 length equals 14 residues. V lost 5 bases to trimming and J lost 9 bases, with 17 bases between them. Looked up from germline, CDR1 is KGHSH and CDR2 is LQKENI. For the CDR3, the DNA is TGTGCCAGCTCATCCTCGTCCGGGGGCGGTGAGCAGTTCTTC. Protein sequence: CASSSSSGGGEQFF.

This clonotype appeared a few times. This chain uses TRBV7-9 with TRBJ2-1; tentatively, D is TRBD1 (6 bases). This CDR3 is 17 amino acids long. Germline V gene lookup returns CDR1 SEHNR and CDR2 FQNEAQ (reference sequence). V was pared by 4 bases and J by 0 bases, with 16 bases between. CDR3 in amino acids: CASSSTTGQSSYNEQFF. DNA for the CDR3: TGTGCCAGCAGCTCCACGACTGGACAGAGCTCCTACAATGAGCAGTTCTTC.

In its sample, this clonotype was seen a few times. The genes are TRBV2 and TRBJ1-1; D may be TRBD1 (6 bases). This CDR3 has 12 residues. Germline V gene data show CDR1 as SNHLY and CDR2 as FYNNEI. Trimming left V 8 bases short and J 8 bases short, with 15 bases between. The chain's CDR3 is CASRTAQEEAFF. The CDR3 DNA follows: TGTGCCAGCCGGACAGCTCAGGAAGAAGCTTTCTTT.

In this sample, this clonotype turned up many times. The chain combines TRBV15 with TRBJ1-1; D is ambiguous. V lost 0 bases and J 1 base, leaving 6 bases between the germline ends. The length of the CDR3 is 14 residues. In germline, CDR1 is LNHNV, CDR2 YYDKDF (reference sequence). The CDR3 sequence: CATSRDRANTEAFF. The CDR3 nucleotides are TGTGCCACCAGCAGAGATCGAGCGAACACTGAAGCTTTCTTT.

The V gene is TRBV7-8, the J gene TRBJ2-3; 7 nucleotides match TRBD1. This CDR3 has 19 amino acids. Germline V gene sequence: CDR1 SGHVS, CDR2 FQNEAQ. Losses at the gene ends were 2 bases for V and 0 bases for J; bases not matched to a gene: 14. CDR3 bases: TGTGCCAGCAGCTTACCGAGACAGGGCCTTATCTTTAGCACAGATACGCAGTATTTT. Its translation: CASSLPRQGLIFSTDTQYF.

The chain uses TRBV20-1 and TRBJ2-1; possible D gene TRBD2, 6 bases. CDR1 and CDR2 from the germline V gene are DFQATT and SNEGSKA (reference sequence). V gave up 2 bases and J gave up 6 bases, with 17 bases separating them. This CDR3 is 15 amino acids long. The CDR3: CSARPSRTSFNEQFF. The CDR3 region has the DNA TGCAGTGCTAGACCCTCCCGCACTAGCTTCAATGAGCAGTTCTTC.

This clonotype was observed a few times. The V and J genes are TRBV7-3 and TRBJ2-7; D tentatively fits TRBD1 or TRBD2 (5 bases each). Deletions cut 5 bases from V and 2 bases from J, with 13 bases between. Germline values: CDR1 SGHTA, CDR2 FQGTGA. The CDR3 runs 14 residues. The CDR3 loop is CASSTRDGPYEQYF. As DNA, the CDR3 is TGTGCCAGCAGCACTCGGGACGGACCCTACGAGCAGTACTTC.